These 30 T cell receptor beta chains were sequenced from one sample in a study of post-analysis software for immune sequencing data (dated by TCRdb to 2013 to 2016). The research as a whole found: Significantly higher frequencies in patients than in controls were found for about five TRBV segments, including TRBV5-6, TRBV5-1 and TRBV20-1.

The library came from PCR. Instrument used: Illumina HiSeq 2500. To reduce PCR and sequencing biases, unique molecular identifiers were built into the TCR beta cDNA libraries. In TCRdb, the public reads were trimmed at Q25 with fastp and aligned with MiXCR, with productive beta chains retained. Every distinct CDR3 protein forms one entry, paired with its most common genes and DNA. For this sample the table gives roughly 200,000 distinct CDR3 sequences, of which 29% were detected only once. The ten largest clonotypes hold 3% to 3.5% of the sample. These TCRs' antigens remain unknown. Sequencing was performed on blood. The origin of the receptors is a girl younger than 18 with multiple sclerosis.

This clonotype was picked up many times. The chain couples TRBV27 to TRBJ2-5, with 7 bases matching TRBD1. Germline-derived CDR1 and CDR2 are MNHEY and SMNVEV (reference sequence). This CDR3 is 17 amino acids long. V lost 4 bases and J lost 5; bases outside the gene matches: 16. The CDR3 sequence: CASSWGPGTVSRETQYF. The DNA of the CDR3 is TGTGCCAGCAGTTGGGGTCCCGGGACAGTATCGAGGGAGACCCAGTACTTC.

This clonotype was picked up a small number of times. This chain joins TRBV25-1 and TRBJ2-5; D perhaps matches TRBD2 (6 bases). Germline CDR1 MGHDK, CDR2 SYGVNS. With 4 bases removed from V and 0 bases from J, the gap between germline ends came to 15 bases. The CDR3 length is 16 residues. CDR3 sequence reads: CASSVEGGGYQETQYF. The CDR3, as DNA: TGTGCCAGCAGTGTCGAGGGTGGGGGGTACCAAGAGACCCAGTACTTC. The full variable domain, in which reference TRBV25-1 and TRBJ2-5 provide the parts outside the CDR3, is EADIYQTPRYLVIGTGKKITLECSQTMGHDKMYWYQQDPGMELHLIHYSYGVNSTEKGDLSSESTVSRIRTEHFPLTLESARPSHTSQYLCASSVEGGGYQETQYFGPGTRLLVL.

This clonotype was observed many times. The V gene is TRBV5-5, the J gene TRBJ2-7, with 10 nucleotides matching TRBD1. The J segment lost 6 bases and the V segment lost 0 bases, leaving 6 bases of the junction unmatched. This CDR3 spans 15 amino acids. In germline, CDR1 is SGHKS, CDR2 YYEKEE (reference sequence). CDR3 DNA sequence: TGTGCCAGCAGCTTGGAGGGGACAGGGGCCCTCGAGCAGTACTTC. It specifies CASSLEGTGALEQYF.

This clonotype was recorded at least ten times. The chain recombines TRBV7-9 with TRBJ2-7; 8 positions match TRBD2. The CDR3 is 17 residues long. The junction had 12 bases not matched to a gene; V was cut back by 5 bases and J by 0 bases. CDR1 and CDR2 (germline): SEHNR, FQNEAQ (reference sequence). The CDR3: CASSRSGGSHSSYEQYF. The CDR3 bases are TGTGCCAGCAGCCGCAGCGGGGGTTCCCATAGCTCCTACGAGCAGTACTTC.

This clonotype occurred many times. This chain uses TRBV15 with TRBJ2-3; D may match TRBD1 or TRBD2 (5 bases each). Trimming left V 3 bases short and J 1 base short, with 8 bases between. CDR1 and CDR2 from the germline V gene are LNHNV and YYDKDF (reference sequence). This CDR3 has 14 amino acids. CDR3 bases: TGTGCCACCAGCAGGGGGACCCGCACAGATACGCAGTATTTT. Translation gives CATSRGTRTDTQYF.

This clonotype was seen a handful of times. The chain carries TRBV20-1 and TRBJ1-5; D is perhaps TRBD1 (6 bases). This CDR3 is 16 amino acids long. V lost 6 bases, J lost 0 bases, and 18 bases lay in between. Germline V gives CDR1 DFQATT, CDR2 SNEGSKA (reference sequence). This CDR3 reads CSALGGQGYSNQPQHF. In DNA form, the CDR3 reads TGCAGTGCCCTAGGTGGGCAGGGGTATAGCAATCAGCCCCAGCATTTT.

This clonotype has more than one count but fewer than ten. J is TRBJ2-7 and V is TRBV11-2, with D possibly matching TRBD2 (6 bases). V was trimmed by 5 bases and J by 2 bases, leaving 16 bases between them. CDR3 size: 15 residues. The germline gives CDR1 SGHAT, CDR2 FQNNGV. The CDR3, as DNA: TGTGCCAGCAGCCCCGGTAAGCGGGTTACCTACGAGCAGTACTTC. It codes for CASSPGKRVTYEQYF.

Only a few counts were recorded for this clonotype. The chain couples TRBV7-9 to TRBJ1-4, with D hard to call. CDR3 size: 12 residues. Per germline, CDR1 SEHNR and CDR2 FQNEAQ (reference sequence). Trimming removed 4 bases at V and 8 bases at J, with 8 bases between. The CDR3 DNA reads TGTGCCAGCAGCTCGGTGCGGGAAAAACTGTTTTTT. This sequence encodes CASSSVREKLFF.

V usage is TRBV20-1 and J usage is TRBJ1-2, with D hard to call. V shed 0 bases and J shed 3 bases, with 14 bases lying between them. This CDR3 has 15 residues. The germline gives CDR1 DFQATT, CDR2 SNEGSKA (reference sequence). The CDR3 DNA sequence: TGCAGTGCTAGAGAGGTCTATCCACTTGACTATGGCTACACCTTC. It yields the protein CSAREVYPLDYGYTF.

The gene calls are TRBV11-1 and TRBJ2-1, with TRBD1 identical over 8 bases. The CDR3 extends over 15 amino acids. Looked up from germline, CDR1 is SGHAT and CDR2 is FQDESV (reference sequence). V shed 3 bases, J shed 3 bases, and the junction held 4 bases outside the gene matches. CDR3 loop: CASSFQGAIYNEQFF. CDR3 nucleotide sequence: TGTGCCAGCAGCTTCCAGGGGGCTATCTACAATGAGCAGTTCTTC.

On this clonotype: Being one base from a much bigger clone, this may be a read error. The chain has TRBV20-1 and TRBJ2-5; a weak D match, TRBD2 (5 bases). From germline, CDR1 is DFQATT and CDR2 SNEGSKA (reference sequence). This CDR3 is built from 13 residues. V lost 3 bases to trimming and J lost 12 bases, with 20 bases between them. CDR3 sequence (DNA): TGCAGTGCTAGGCTTAGCGCCAAAAACATTAAGTACTTC. Protein: CSARLSAKNIKYF.

This clonotype has ten or more counts. The chain combines TRBV20-1 with TRBJ2-7; D unresolved. The CDR3 consists of 13 residues. Germline loops: CDR1 DFQATT, CDR2 SNEGSKA (reference sequence). CDR3 in DNA: TGCACCCCCTTACTGGCGGAGAATTACGAGCAGTACTTC. Translated: CTPLLAENYEQYF.

This clonotype was detected ten times or more. The rearrangement uses TRBV19 and TRBJ2-7; D is unclear. Trimming left V 1 base short and J 0 bases short, with 10 bases between. The CDR3 is 15 amino acids. CDR1 LNHDA and CDR2 SQIVND come from the germline V gene (reference sequence). The DNA for the CDR3 is TGTGCCAGTAGTATAGCGTACGAGCGCTCCTACGAGCAGTACTTC. It translates to CASSIAYERSYEQYF. The full variable domain, rest sourced from reference TRBV19 and TRBJ2-7, is DGGITQSPKYLFRKEGQNVTLSCEQNLNHDAMYWYRQDPGQGLRLIYYSQIVNDFQKGDIAEGYSVSREKKESFPLTVTSAQKNPTAFYLCASSIAYERSYEQYFGPGTRLTVT.

This clonotype was recorded many times. This sequence joins TRBV5-1 and TRBJ2-1; D tentatively reads TRBD1 or TRBD2 (6 bases each). Germline values: CDR1 SGHRS, CDR2 YFSETQ. Trimming left V 2 bases short and J 5 bases short, with 17 bases between. This CDR3 is 16 amino acids long. In DNA form, the CDR3 reads TGCGCCAGCAGCTTTCTCGGGGGCCCCCCGAACAATGAGCAGTTCTTC. Protein: CASSFLGGPPNNEQFF.

This clonotype was found a few times. V and J are TRBV12-3 or TRBV12-4 and TRBJ1-5; 10 bases align to TRBD1. Trimming at V came to 6 bases and at J to 3 bases, leaving 5 bases not matched to a gene. This CDR3 region has 15 residues. CDR3 sequence: CASSGTGELNQPQHF. DNA for the CDR3: TGTGCCAGCAGCGGGACAGGGGAACTCAATCAGCCCCAGCATTTT.

The sample holds many counts of this clonotype. DNA of the CDR3: TGTGCCAGCAGTTTTTCCCTAGTTGGAGAGACCCAGTACTTC. Encoded protein: CASSFSLVGETQYF. The chain carries TRBV27 and TRBJ2-5; D uncertain. The CDR3 loop spans 14 amino acids. Trimming removed 3 bases from V and 4 bases from J, with 12 bases in between. Germline assignment: CDR1 MNHEY and CDR2 SMNVEV (reference sequence).

Only a few counts were recorded for this clonotype. This chain uses TRBV7-9 with TRBJ2-5; D call uncertain. The CDR3 runs to 13 residues. Germline assignment: CDR1 SEHNR and CDR2 FQNEAQ (reference sequence). V lost 7 bases, J lost 4 bases, and 13 bases lay in between. The CDR3 DNA reads TGTGCCAGCACCCTGAATGTTGTAGAGACCCAGTACTTC. Protein product: CASTLNVVETQYF.

In this sample, this clonotype turned up a few times. The chain couples TRBV12-3 or TRBV12-4 to TRBJ2-7, with D unresolved. The CDR3 is made up of 11 amino acids. Trimming cost V 8 bases and J 3 bases, with 8 bases left between them. The CDR3 coding sequence is TGTGCCAGCGCCCAAGTCTACGAGCAGTACTTC. Translation: CASAQVYEQYF.

Regarding this clonotype: A much larger clone lies one base from this, so it may be a read error. This rearrangement joins TRBV20-1 to TRBJ2-5, with TRBD1 as a possible D gene (5 bases). This CDR3 is 12 amino acids long. Germline-derived CDR1 and CDR2 are DFQATT and SNEGSKA (reference sequence). V was cut by 5 bases and J by 11 bases, with 18 bases left in between. The CDR3 region is CSAVLRGYKQYF. The CDR3, as DNA: TGCAGTGCTGTACTAAGGGGTTACAAGCAGTACTTC.

The table lists this clonotype with a few counts. The chain has TRBV3-1 and TRBJ2-7; 8 nucleotides match TRBD2. This CDR3 has 15 amino acids. Germline lookup yields CDR1 LGHDT and CDR2 YNNKEL (reference sequence). V trimming: 1 base; J trimming: 2 bases; junction bases outside the gene matches: 4. This CDR3 is CASSQVSGETYEQYF. The CDR3 nucleotides are TGTGCCAGCAGCCAAGTTAGCGGGGAGACCTACGAGCAGTACTTC.

This chain joins TRBV7-8 and TRBJ1-5; D unclear. Trimming removed 7 bases from V and 6 bases from J, with 16 bases in between. The CDR3 covers 14 residues. Germline-derived CDR1 and CDR2 are SGHVS and FQNEAQ. CDR3 region: CASTRTGVGQPQHF. CDR3 DNA: TGTGCCAGCACCAGGACCGGGGTCGGTCAGCCCCAGCATTTT.

This clonotype was observed at least ten times. This chain links TRBV20-1 with TRBJ1-2; D unresolved. Per the germline V gene, CDR1 is DFQATT and CDR2 is SNEGSKA (reference sequence). The CDR3 contains 15 residues. V lost 3 bases, J lost 4 bases, and 18 bases lay in between. As DNA, the CDR3 is TGCAGTGCTAGGGTTCAGGCCGTAGGAGGCTATGGCTACACCTTC. The encoded protein is CSARVQAVGGYGYTF.

Of note for this clonotype: A clone one base away is much larger, so this may be a read error. V is TRBV29-1 and J is TRBJ2-3, with D perhaps matching TRBD1 or TRBD2 (5 bases each). Trimming pared 8 bases from V and 1 base from J, leaving 19 bases between. CDR3 length: 15 amino acids. CDR1 and CDR2 (germline): SQVTM, ANQGSEA. This chain's CDR3 is CSPSHDSGGTDTQYF. CDR3 DNA sequence: TGCAGCCCTTCCCATGACAGCGGTGGCACAGATACGCAGTATTTT.

J is TRBJ2-1 and V is TRBV20-1, with a tentative D call TRBD2 (5 bases). The CDR3 spans 16 residues. With 6 bases removed from V and 3 bases from J, the gap between germline ends came to 21 bases. CDR1 and CDR2 (germline): DFQATT, SNEGSKA (reference sequence). The CDR3, as DNA: TGCAGTGCCGAACTAGAACCCCGCGCGGTCTACAATGAGCAGTTCTTC. This codes for CSAELEPRAVYNEQFF.

In the case of this clonotype: At one boundary the junction diverges from the germline segment, which might be a read error. The genes are TRBV5-1 and TRBJ1-1; D is ambiguous. CDR1 and CDR2 (germline): SGHRS, YFSETQ. The CDR3 extends over 13 amino acids. DNA of the CDR3: TGCGCCAGCAGCTTGGATTGGAACACTGGAGCTTTCTTT. As protein: CASSLDWNTGAFF.

The rearrangement uses TRBV2 and TRBJ2-5, with 8 positions matching TRBD1. CDR1 SNHLY and CDR2 FYNNEI come from the germline V gene. V was pared by 4 bases and J by 2 bases, with 3 bases of the junction left unmatched. This CDR3 has 14 residues. The CDR3 reads CASSGTGGQETQYF. DNA of the CDR3: TGTGCCAGCAGTGGCACAGGGGGACAAGAGACCCAGTACTTC.

V gene TRBV7-2 combines with J gene TRBJ1-5, with 8 bases lining up with TRBD1. Germline V gene sequence: CDR1 SGHTA, CDR2 FQGNSA. V lost 4 bases to trimming and J lost 4 bases; unmatched junction nucleotides: 9. The CDR3 totals 16 residues. The CDR3 DNA reads TGTGCCAGCAGCTCCTCAGGGGGCCCCACGAATCAGCCCCAGCATTTT. This codes for CASSSSGGPTNQPQHF.

This clonotype has only a few counts. The rearrangement links TRBV2 to TRBJ2-7; D unresolved. CDR3 size: 11 residues. CDR1 and CDR2 (germline): SNHLY, FYNNEI. The V and J ends lost 5 bases and 2 bases respectively, with 4 bases between them. CDR3 bases: TGTGCCAGCAGTCTCCCCTACGAGCAGTACTTC. It specifies CASSLPYEQYF.

The gene calls are TRBV7-9 and TRBJ1-1; D is undetermined. Germline CDR1 reads SEHNR; CDR2 reads FQNEAQ (reference sequence). The CDR3 consists of 13 residues. With 7 bases removed from V and 5 bases from J, the gap between germline ends came to 14 bases. CDR3 sequence: CASKAGEGTEAFF. The CDR3 coding sequence is TGTGCCAGCAAAGCCGGGGAAGGGACTGAAGCTTTCTTT. The whole variable domain, remainder taken from reference TRBV7-9 and TRBJ1-1, is DTGVSQNPRHKITKRGQNVTFRCDPISEHNRLYWYRQTLGQGPEFLTYFQNEAQLEKSRLLSDRFSAERPKGSFSTLEIQRTEQGDSAMYLCASKAGEGTEAFFGQGTRLTVV.

This clonotype was seen at least ten times. The V call is TRBV5-1, the J call TRBJ2-3; TRBD1 might be the D (5 bases). The CDR3 spans 15 residues. V lost 7 bases and J 1 base, leaving 16 bases between the germline ends. Germline CDR1 reads SGHRS; CDR2 reads YFSETQ. CDR3 sequence: CASGMTDRGTDTQYF. DNA for the CDR3: TGCGCCAGCGGGATGACAGATAGGGGCACAGATACGCAGTATTTT. Looking up the rest from reference TRBV5-1 and TRBJ2-3 gives the full variable domain: KAGVTQTPRYLIKTRGQQVTLSCSPISGHRSVSWYQQTPGQGLQFLFEYFSETQRNKGNFPGRFSGRQFSNSRSEMNVSTLELGDSALYLCASGMTDRGTDTQYFGPGTRLTVL.